This T cell receptor beta chain was recovered during a study of beta chain features in type 1 diabetes. The germline V gene has CDR1 SGDLS and CDR2 YYNGEE. CDR3 length: 14 residues. J lost 5 bases, V lost 2 bases, and 0 bases had no gene match. This clone was seen only a few times. The isolated RNA, all of it, was reverse transcribed, so expressed TCRB transcripts were what got sequenced. Samples of naive, central memory and regulatory T cells yielded a mean of around 3.8 million reads. TCRdb keeps only in-frame clones here, not all; method: immunoSEQ multiplex PCR. There are fewer than 350,000 clones in the sample; roughly 21% occur only once, and 0.044% lies in the top ten.

This receptor was taken from a woman aged 18 to 35 in good health. Sequencing was performed on naive CD4+ T cells from blood. The chain joins TRBV9 to TRBJ2-1; 11 bases map to TRBD2. The CDR3 loop reads CASSVSGGDNEQFF. In DNA form, the CDR3 reads TGTGCCAGCAGCGTTAGCGGGGGGGACAATGAGCAGTTCTTC.